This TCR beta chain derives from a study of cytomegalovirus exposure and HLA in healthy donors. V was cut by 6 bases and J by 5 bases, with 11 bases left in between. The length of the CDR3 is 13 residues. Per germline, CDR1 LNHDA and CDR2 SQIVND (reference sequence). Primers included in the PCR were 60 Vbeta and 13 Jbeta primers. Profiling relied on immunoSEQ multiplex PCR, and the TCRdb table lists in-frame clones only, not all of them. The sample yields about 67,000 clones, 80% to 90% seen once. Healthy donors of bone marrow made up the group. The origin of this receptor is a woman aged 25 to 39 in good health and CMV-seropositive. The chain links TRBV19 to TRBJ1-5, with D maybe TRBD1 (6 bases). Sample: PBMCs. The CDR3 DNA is TGTGCCAGTAGAGCGGGGGGGCATCAGCCCCAGCATTTT. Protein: CASRAGGHQPQHF.